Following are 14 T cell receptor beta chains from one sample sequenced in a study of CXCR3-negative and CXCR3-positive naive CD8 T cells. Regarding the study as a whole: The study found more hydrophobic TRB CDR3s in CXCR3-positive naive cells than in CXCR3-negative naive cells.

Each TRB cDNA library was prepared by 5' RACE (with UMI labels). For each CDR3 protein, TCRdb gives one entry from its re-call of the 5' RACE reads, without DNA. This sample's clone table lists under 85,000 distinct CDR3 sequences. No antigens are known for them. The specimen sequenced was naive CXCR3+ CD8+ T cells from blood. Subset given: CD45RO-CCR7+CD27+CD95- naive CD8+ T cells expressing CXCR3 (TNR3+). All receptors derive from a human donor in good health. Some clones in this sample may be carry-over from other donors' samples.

The CDR3: CASSTADRGGGQPQHF. The genes are TRBV5-1 and TRBJ1-5; TCRdb reports TRBD1, a call that lacks DNA to check it against. CDR1 SGHRS and CDR2 YFSETQ come from the germline V gene. The CDR3 runs to 16 residues.

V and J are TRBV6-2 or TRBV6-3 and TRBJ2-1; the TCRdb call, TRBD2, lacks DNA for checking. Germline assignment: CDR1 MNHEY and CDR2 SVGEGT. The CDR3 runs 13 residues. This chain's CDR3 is CASIRLAGNEQFF.

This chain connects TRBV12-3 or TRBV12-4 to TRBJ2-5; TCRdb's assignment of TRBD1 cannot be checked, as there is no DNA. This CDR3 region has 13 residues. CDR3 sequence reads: CASRPTGDEIQYF.

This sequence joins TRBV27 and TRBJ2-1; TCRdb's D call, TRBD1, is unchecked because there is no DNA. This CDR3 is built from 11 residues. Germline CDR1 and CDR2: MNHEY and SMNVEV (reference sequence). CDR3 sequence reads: CASSFQGEQFF.

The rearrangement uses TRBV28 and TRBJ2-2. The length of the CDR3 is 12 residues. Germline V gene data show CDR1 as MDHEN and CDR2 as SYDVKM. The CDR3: CASSLDVGELFF. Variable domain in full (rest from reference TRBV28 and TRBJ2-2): DVKVTQSSRYLVKRTGEKVFLECVQDMDHENMFWYRQDPGLGLRLIYFSYDVKMKEKGDIPEGYSVSREKKERFSLILESASTNQTSMYLCASSLDVGELFFGEGSRLTVL.

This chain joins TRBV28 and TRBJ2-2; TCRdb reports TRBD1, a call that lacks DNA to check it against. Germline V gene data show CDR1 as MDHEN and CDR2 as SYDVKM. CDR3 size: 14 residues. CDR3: CASSLEGAHRELFF.

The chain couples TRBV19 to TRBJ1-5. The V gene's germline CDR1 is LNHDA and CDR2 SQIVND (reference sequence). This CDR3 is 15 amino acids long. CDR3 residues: CARPIDCGGNQPQHF.

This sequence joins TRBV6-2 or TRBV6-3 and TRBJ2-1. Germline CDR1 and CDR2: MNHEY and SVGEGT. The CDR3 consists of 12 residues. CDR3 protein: CASSYFVSEQFF.

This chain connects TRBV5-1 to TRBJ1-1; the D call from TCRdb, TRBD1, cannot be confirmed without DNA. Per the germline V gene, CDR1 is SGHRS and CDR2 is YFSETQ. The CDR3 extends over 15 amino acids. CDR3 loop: CASSPRGFWDTEAFF.

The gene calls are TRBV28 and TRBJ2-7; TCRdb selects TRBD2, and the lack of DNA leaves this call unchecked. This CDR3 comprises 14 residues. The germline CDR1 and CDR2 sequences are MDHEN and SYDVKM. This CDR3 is CASSFGLAGVEQYF.

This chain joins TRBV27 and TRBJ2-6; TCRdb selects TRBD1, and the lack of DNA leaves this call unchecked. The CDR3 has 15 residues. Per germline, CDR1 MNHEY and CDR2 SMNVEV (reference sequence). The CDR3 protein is CASSLGQSVANVLTF.

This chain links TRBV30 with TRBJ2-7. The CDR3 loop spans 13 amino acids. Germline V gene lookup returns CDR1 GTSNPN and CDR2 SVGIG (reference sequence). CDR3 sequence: CAWSGAGPDEQYF. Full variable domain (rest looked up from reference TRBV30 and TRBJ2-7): SQTIHQWPATLVQPVGSPLSLECTVEGTSNPNLYWYRQAAGRGLQLLFYSVGIGQISSEVPQNLSASRPQDRQFILSSKKLLLSDSGFYLCAWSGAGPDEQYFGPGTRLTVT.

CDR3 residues: CASSPSGAITDTQYF. The chain links TRBV2 to TRBJ2-3; TCRdb lists TRBD2, though no DNA is available to test this call. The germline V gene encodes CDR1 SNHLY and CDR2 FYNNEI. This CDR3 is built from 15 residues.

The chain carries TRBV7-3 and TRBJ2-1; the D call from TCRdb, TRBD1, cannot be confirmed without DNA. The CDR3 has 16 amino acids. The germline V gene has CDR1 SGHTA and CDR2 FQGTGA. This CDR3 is CASSLSGTGRGNEQFF.